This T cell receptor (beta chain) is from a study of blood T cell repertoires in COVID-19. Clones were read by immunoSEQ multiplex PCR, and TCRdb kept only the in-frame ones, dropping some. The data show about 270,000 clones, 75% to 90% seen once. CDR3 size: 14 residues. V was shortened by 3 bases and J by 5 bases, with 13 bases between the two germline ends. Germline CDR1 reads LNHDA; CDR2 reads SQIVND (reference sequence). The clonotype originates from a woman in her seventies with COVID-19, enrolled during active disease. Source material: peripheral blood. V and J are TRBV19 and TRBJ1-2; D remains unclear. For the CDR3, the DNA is TGTGCCAGTAGTATCCTCGCAGGTCTATATGGCTACACCTTC. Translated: CASSILAGLYGYTF.